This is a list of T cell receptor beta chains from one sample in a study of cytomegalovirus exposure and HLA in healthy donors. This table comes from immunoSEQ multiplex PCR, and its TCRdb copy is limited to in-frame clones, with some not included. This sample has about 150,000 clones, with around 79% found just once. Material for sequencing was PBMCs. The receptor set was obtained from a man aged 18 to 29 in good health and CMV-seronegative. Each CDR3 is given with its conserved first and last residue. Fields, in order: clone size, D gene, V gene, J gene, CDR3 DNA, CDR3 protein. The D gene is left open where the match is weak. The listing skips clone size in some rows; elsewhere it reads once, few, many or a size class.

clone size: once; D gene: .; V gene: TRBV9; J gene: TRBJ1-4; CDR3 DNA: TGTGCCAGCAGCGGAGAGGGGGGGGACGTCGGTGAAAAACTGTTTTTT; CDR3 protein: CASSGEGGDVGEKLFF
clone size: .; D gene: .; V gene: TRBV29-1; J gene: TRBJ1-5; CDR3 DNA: TGCAGCGTTGGCGGGGCGGACCAGCCCCAGCATTTT; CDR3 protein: CSVGGADQPQHF
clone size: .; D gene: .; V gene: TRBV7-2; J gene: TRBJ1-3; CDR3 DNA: TGTGCCAGCAGCCCCTTCGAGGGAAACACCATATATTTT; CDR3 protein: CASSPFEGNTIYF
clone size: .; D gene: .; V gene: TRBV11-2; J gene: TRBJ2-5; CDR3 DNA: TGTGCCAGCAGCTTAGATCGGACGCTGGGGGCAGAGGCCCAGTACTTC; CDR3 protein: CASSLDRTLGAEAQYF
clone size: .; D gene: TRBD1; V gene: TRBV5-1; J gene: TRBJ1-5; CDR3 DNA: TGCGCCAGCAGCTACAGGGGGCTAGGACAGCCCCAGCATTTT; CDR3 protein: CASSYRGLGQPQHF
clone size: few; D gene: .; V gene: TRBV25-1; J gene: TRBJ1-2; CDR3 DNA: TGTGCCAGCAGTCAGGGTGCTAACTATGGCTACACCTTC; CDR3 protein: CASSQGANYGYTF
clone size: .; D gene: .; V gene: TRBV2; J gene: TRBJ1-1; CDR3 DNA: TGTGCCAGCAGTGAATCGCACATCCTGAACACTGAAGCTTTCTTT; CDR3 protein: CASSESHILNTEAFF
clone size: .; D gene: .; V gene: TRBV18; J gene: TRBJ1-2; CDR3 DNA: TGTGCCAGCTCACCAGGGGAGGAACGTGGCTACACCTTC; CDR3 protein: CASSPGEERGYTF
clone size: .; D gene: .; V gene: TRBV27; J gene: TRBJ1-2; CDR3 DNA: TGTGCCAGCAGTTTAGTTGGGGGAGGGAATGGCTACACCTTC; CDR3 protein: CASSLVGGGNGYTF
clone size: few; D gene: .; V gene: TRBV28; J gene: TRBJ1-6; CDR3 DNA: TGTGCCAGCAGCTCCGCAGGGTTTTCACCCCTCCACTTT; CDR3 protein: CASSSAGFSPLHF
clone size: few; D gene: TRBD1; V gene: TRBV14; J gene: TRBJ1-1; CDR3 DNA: TGTGCCAGCAGCCAAGGGGACAGGGAATTACCTGAAGCTTTCTTT; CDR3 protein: CASSQGDRELPEAFF
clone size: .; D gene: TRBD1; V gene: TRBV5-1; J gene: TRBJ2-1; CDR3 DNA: TGCGCCAGCAGCACAGGGGAACTCTCCTACAATGAGCAGTTCTTC; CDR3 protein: CASSTGELSYNEQFF
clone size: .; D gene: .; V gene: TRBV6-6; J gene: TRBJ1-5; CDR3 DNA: TGTGCCAGCACCACGGGGGGAAGCAATCAGCCCCAGCATTTT; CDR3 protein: CASTTGGSNQPQHF
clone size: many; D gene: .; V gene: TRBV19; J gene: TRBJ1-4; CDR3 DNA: TGTGCCAGACAGACCACAACTAATGAAAAACTGTTTTTT; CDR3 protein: CARQTTTNEKLFF
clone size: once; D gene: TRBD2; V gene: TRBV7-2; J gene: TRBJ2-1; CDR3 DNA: TGTGCCAGCAGCTTATCCCCTAGCGGGGGGGGTGAGCAGTTCTTC; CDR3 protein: CASSLSPSGGGEQFF
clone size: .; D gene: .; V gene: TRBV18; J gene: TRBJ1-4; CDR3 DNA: TGTGCCAGCTCACCGGCGGGGTATGAAAAACTGTTTTTT; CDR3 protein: CASSPAGYEKLFF
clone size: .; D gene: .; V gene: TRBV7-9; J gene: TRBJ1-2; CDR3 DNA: TGTGCCAGCAGCTTAGCGAACAGTTCTCTTTTCTTC; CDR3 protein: CASSLANSSLFF
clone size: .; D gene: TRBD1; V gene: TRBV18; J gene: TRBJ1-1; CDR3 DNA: TGTGCCAGCTCACCACGGCCCGGGACAGAGCCCTTGGGCACTGAAGCTTTCTTT; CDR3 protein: CASSPRPGTEPLGTEAFF
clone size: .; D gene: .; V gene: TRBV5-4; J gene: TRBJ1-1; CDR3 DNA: TGTGCCAGCAGCTTGGAATCCCCCCCACAGGGTGAAGCTTTCTTT; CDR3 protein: CASSLESPPQGEAFF
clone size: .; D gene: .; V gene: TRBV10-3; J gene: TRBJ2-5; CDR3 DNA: TGTGCCATCAGTGAGTCTGCCGGGACTTCCCTAGTACAAGAGACCCAGTACTTC; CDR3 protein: CAISESAGTSLVQETQYF
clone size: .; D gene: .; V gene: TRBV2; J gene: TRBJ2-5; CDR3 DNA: TGTGCCAGCAGTGAGCCCCGGCAGGGAGGTGAGACCCAGTACTTC; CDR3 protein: CASSEPRQGGETQYF
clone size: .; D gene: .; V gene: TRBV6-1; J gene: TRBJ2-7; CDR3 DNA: TGTGCCAGCAGTGAAAGCGGGCCTCTATCCTACGAGCAGTACTTC; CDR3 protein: CASSESGPLSYEQYF
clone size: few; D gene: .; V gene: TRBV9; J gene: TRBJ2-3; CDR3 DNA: TGTGCCAGCACCCCAGGGAGGACAGATACGCAGTATTTT; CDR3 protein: CASTPGRTDTQYF
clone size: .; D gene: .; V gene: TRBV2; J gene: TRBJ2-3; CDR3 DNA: TGTGCCAGCAGGGAGAGCCTACGGACAGATACGCAGTATTTT; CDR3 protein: CASRESLRTDTQYF
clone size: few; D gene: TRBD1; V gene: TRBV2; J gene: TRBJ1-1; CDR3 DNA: TGTGCCAGCAGGGGCAGGGGGGAAGGCACTGAAGCTTTCTTT; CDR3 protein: CASRGRGEGTEAFF
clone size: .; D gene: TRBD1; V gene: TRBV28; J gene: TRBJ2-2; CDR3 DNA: TGTGCCAGCAGTTTATCACAGGGGGCGGGCGGGGAGCTGTTTTTT; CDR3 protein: CASSLSQGAGGELFF
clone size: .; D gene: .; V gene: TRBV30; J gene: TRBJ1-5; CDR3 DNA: TGTGCCTGGAGTCCTGACCGGGTCTATCAGCCCCAGCATTTT; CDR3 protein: CAWSPDRVYQPQHF
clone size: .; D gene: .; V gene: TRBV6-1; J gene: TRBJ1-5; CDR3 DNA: TGTGCCAGCAGTGTCCTTAGCAATCAGCCCCAGCATTTT; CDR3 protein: CASSVLSNQPQHF
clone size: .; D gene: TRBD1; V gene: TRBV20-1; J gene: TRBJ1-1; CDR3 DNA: TGCAGTGCTATGACAGGGATCGGAACTTTCTTT; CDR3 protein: CSAMTGIGTFF
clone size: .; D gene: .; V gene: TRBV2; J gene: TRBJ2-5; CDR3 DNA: TGTGCCAGCAATACAGGGCCCAGGGAGACCCAGTACTTC; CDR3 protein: CASNTGPRETQYF
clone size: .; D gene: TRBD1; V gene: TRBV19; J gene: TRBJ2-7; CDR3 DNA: TGTGCCAGTAGTGGGGGGACAGGATCTTCCTACGAGCAGTACTTC; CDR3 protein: CASSGGTGSSYEQYF
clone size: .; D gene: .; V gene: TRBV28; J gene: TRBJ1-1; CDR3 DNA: TGTGCCAGCAGAACGGGCCTCGGGAGTGGAGCTTTCTTT; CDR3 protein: CASRTGLGSGAFF
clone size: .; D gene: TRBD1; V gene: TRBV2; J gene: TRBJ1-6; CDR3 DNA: TGTGCCAGCAGTGGAACGAACAGGGGGAGGCCCCTCCACTTT; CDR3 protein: CASSGTNRGRPLHF
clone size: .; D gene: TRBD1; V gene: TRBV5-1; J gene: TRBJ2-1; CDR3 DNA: TGCGCCAGCAGCTTGGTGACAGGGGGGTGGCAGTTCTTC; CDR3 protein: CASSLVTGGWQFF